These 3 T cell receptor beta chains share one sample of origin, sequenced in a study of blood T cell repertoires in COVID-19. Here immunoSEQ multiplex PCR was the method, and the copy in TCRdb shows in-frame clones only, minus some. The sample lists more than 200,000 clones, more than 75% occurring once. The sequencing input was PBMCs or T cells enriched from blood (not recorded which). The receptors stem from a woman aged 45-65 years who had recovered from COVID-19.

The DNA of the CDR3 is TGTGCCAGCAGGGGAGGGACAGGGGCCGGGGAGCTGTTTTTT. It codes for CASRGGTGAGELFF. V gene TRBV2 combines with J gene TRBJ2-2; 10 bases map to TRBD1. The CDR3 is 14 residues long. V dropped 6 bases and J dropped 6; count of bases not matched to a gene: 4. Germline lookup yields CDR1 SNHLY and CDR2 FYNNEI.

CDR3: CASSPPSRTAILAKNIQYF. CDR3 in DNA: TGTGCCAGCAGTCCCCCGTCAAGGACAGCGATACTAGCCAAAAACATTCAGTACTTC. This chain uses TRBV28 with TRBJ2-4, with TRBD1 as a possible D gene (6 bases). Trimming stripped 5 bases from V and 0 bases from J, with 23 bases between. From germline, CDR1 is MDHEN and CDR2 SYDVKM. CDR3 length equals 19 residues. Full variable domain (outside the CDR3, taken from reference TRBV28 and TRBJ2-4): DVKVTQSSRYLVKRTGEKVFLECVQDMDHENMFWYRQDPGLGLRLIYFSYDVKMKEKGDIPEGYSVSREKKERFSLILESASTNQTSMYLCASSPPSRTAILAKNIQYFGAGTRLSVL.

The chain couples TRBV19 to TRBJ1-3, with a possible D match to TRBD1 (5 bases). The CDR3 is 15 amino acids. The germline V and J ends were trimmed by 8 bases and 6 bases, with 20 bases remaining between them. Germline-derived CDR1 and CDR2 are LNHDA and SQIVND (reference sequence). The CDR3 spells CASRRQRGNENTIYF. The DNA of the CDR3 is TGTGCCAGTCGGAGACAGCGGGGAAACGAAAACACCATATATTTT.